A selection of T cell receptor beta chains follows, all from one sample in a study of shared clonotypes between healthy human individuals. Libraries were prepared by immunoSEQ multiplex PCR; TCRdb keeps only in-frame clonotypes and omits some of them. Of roughly 590,000 clones listed, nearly 97% are singletons. Sequencing was done on a sample of naive CD8+ T cells sorted from blood. The receptors come from a woman in her 30s in good health. CDR3s include the opening cysteine and the closing phenylalanine or tryptophan. The D gene is left open where the match is weak. Clone size appears in some rows only: once, few, many, or a class for an expanded clone.

NA,TRBJ2-5,NA,TRBV9,TGTGCCAGCAGCGTGGGGAGCAGAGAGGAGACCCAGTACTTC,CASSVGSREETQYF
NA,TRBJ2-3,NA,TRBV6-1,TGTGCCAGCAGTGCGTTCAGGGGCCCCACAAGCACAGATACGCAGTATTTT,CASSAFRGPTSTDTQYF
NA,TRBJ2-7,TRBD2,TRBV4-1,TGCGCCAGCAGCCAAGGACTAGCGAGCTCCTACGAGCAGTACTTC,CASSQGLASSYEQYF
NA,TRBJ2-5,NA,TRBV5-1,TGCGCCAGCAGCTCCCGGGACACTCTGTACCAAGAGACCCAGTACTTC,CASSSRDTLYQETQYF
NA,TRBJ1-5,TRBD1,TRBV7-2,TGTGCCAGCAGTTGGGACAGTCATCAGCCCCAGCATTTT,CASSWDSHQPQHF
NA,TRBJ1-2,NA,TRBV28,TGTGCCAGCAGGCAGGGGACGGGCTACACCTTC,CASRQGTGYTF
NA,TRBJ2-6,NA,TRBV19,TGTGCCAGTAGTATAACACTCGGGATCTCTGGGGCCAACGTCCTGACTTTC,CASSITLGISGANVLTF
once,TRBJ2-7,TRBD1,TRBV19,TGTGCCAGTAGTATAGACGGGACAGAGGGGTATACCTACGAGCAGTACTTC,CASSIDGTEGYTYEQYF
NA,TRBJ2-1,NA,TRBV2,TGTGCCAGCAGTGAAGGATCCTACAATGAGCAGTTCTTC,CASSEGSYNEQFF
NA,TRBJ2-7,NA,TRBV5-1,TGCGCCAGCAGCCCGGACAGTCCTTTCGAGCAGTACTTC,CASSPDSPFEQYF
NA,TRBJ2-1,NA,TRBV28,TGTGCCAGCAGTTTCGCCATTACAGGGGCGGAGGGGTTCTTC,CASSFAITGAEGFF
NA,TRBJ1-2,NA,TRBV27,TGTGCCAGCAGTTTCTCGGCGGGCCCCAAAGGCTATGGCTACACCTTC,CASSFSAGPKGYGYTF
NA,TRBJ2-3,NA,TRBV6-5,TGTGCCAGCAGTTTGGGACCGACCTCGGGCACAGATACGCAGTATTTT,CASSLGPTSGTDTQYF